Listed below are T cell receptor beta chains from one sample, sequenced in a study of cytomegalovirus exposure and HLA in healthy donors. The repertoire was sequenced with immunoSEQ multiplex PCR; TCRdb's copy has only in-frame clones and lacks some. This sample has 99,000 or so clones, with 75% found just once. The specimen was PBMCs. The receptors were sampled from a middle-aged man in good health and CMV-seronegative. CDR3s include the opening cysteine and the closing phenylalanine or tryptophan. The order of the fields is V gene, J gene, CDR3 length, clone size, D gene, CDR3 DNA, CDR3 protein. D genes are given only for firm matches. Not every row has a clone size; where given, it reads once, few, many or a size class.

V: TRBV30; J: TRBJ1-2; length: 13; size: once; D: TRBD1; DNA: TGTGCCTGGAATCCGGGACAGGTCTATGGCTACACCTTC; CDR3: CAWNPGQVYGYTF
V: TRBV5-4; J: TRBJ1-2; length: 14; size: -; D: TRBD1; DNA: TGTGCCAGCAGCGGGACAGGGGCCGCCTATGGCTACACCTTC; CDR3: CASSGTGAAYGYTF
V: TRBV10-3; J: TRBJ2-1; length: 15; size: -; D: -; DNA: TGTGCCATCAGTGAGAATCAGGGGCCAGGCAATGAGCAGTTCTTC; CDR3: CAISENQGPGNEQFF
V: TRBV5-1; J: TRBJ1-4; length: 15; size: -; D: -; DNA: TGCGCCAGCAGTAATGGGGGGACGTCTAATGAAAAACTGTTTTTT; CDR3: CASSNGGTSNEKLFF
V: TRBV4-1; J: TRBJ1-4; length: 17; size: -; D: -; DNA: TGCGCCAGCAGCCAACCCATAGTTGGGACACGGTGGTTTAAACTGTTTTTT; CDR3: CASSQPIVGTRWFKLFF
V: TRBV28; J: TRBJ2-7; length: 14; size: -; D: -; DNA: TGTGCCAGCAGTTCGGCAGGGTCCCTGTACGAGCAGTACTTC; CDR3: CASSSAGSLYEQYF
V: TRBV5-5; J: TRBJ2-4; length: 12; size: -; D: -; DNA: TGTGCCAGCAGTTCTGACATAGACATTCAGTACTTC; CDR3: CASSSDIDIQYF
V: TRBV15; J: TRBJ1-5; length: 16; size: few; D: TRBD1; DNA: TGTGCCACCAGCTACTCCGGGACAGGAAATAATCAGCCCCAGCATTTT; CDR3: CATSYSGTGNNQPQHF
V: TRBV7-6; J: TRBJ2-2; length: 17; size: -; D: TRBD2; DNA: TGTGCCAGCAGCCCCTTTTCTAGCGGGAGTTTCGCCGGGGAGCTGTTTTTT; CDR3: CASSPFSSGSFAGELFF
V: TRBV5-1; J: TRBJ1-2; length: 13; size: -; D: -; DNA: TGCGCCAGCGCGGGGGGACTCTCATCTGGCTACACCTTC; CDR3: CASAGGLSSGYTF
V: TRBV29-1; J: TRBJ2-7; length: 14; size: once; D: TRBD1; DNA: TGCAGCGTATCCGGGACAGGGCCCCTCTACGAGCAGTACTTC; CDR3: CSVSGTGPLYEQYF
V: TRBV2; J: TRBJ2-3; length: 12; size: -; D: -; DNA: TGTGCCACCGAGGGGGGCACAGATACGCAGTATTTT; CDR3: CATEGGTDTQYF
V: TRBV27; J: TRBJ2-7; length: 13; size: -; D: -; DNA: TGTGCCAGCAGTTTATTAGGGGCCTACGAGCAGTACTTC; CDR3: CASSLLGAYEQYF
V: TRBV10-3; J: TRBJ1-2; length: 14; size: -; D: TRBD1; DNA: TGTGCCATCGGCCAGGGACAGGGGGCGCACGGCTACACCTTC; CDR3: CAIGQGQGAHGYTF
V: TRBV6-6; J: TRBJ2-1; length: 15; size: -; D: TRBD2; DNA: TGTGCCAGCAGCCCAACTAGCGGACCCTACAATGAGCAGTTCTTC; CDR3: CASSPTSGPYNEQFF